This TCR beta chain was retrieved from a study of chemoradiotherapy in HPV16-positive cancers. The study's findings and limits: During treatment, candidate HPV-specific clones and E7-related motifs expanded in tumor.

Here immunoSEQ multiplex PCR was the method, and the copy in TCRdb shows in-frame clones only, minus some. This sample yields about 1,200 clones, of which about 90% are seen a single time; 2.9% belongs to the top ten. The CDR3 is made up of 15 amino acids. Germline values: CDR1 SGHTA, CDR2 FQGNSA. The V and J ends lost 3 bases and 2 bases, in that order; junction bases with no gene match: 2. Remarks on this clone: Its antigen is undetermined.

This chain connects TRBV7-2 to TRBJ2-1; 9 bases agree with TRBD1. This specimen consisted of tumor tissue, obtained from a patient who underwent chemoradiotherapy. The sequence came from a human donor with HPV-associated anogenital cancer. CDR3 in amino acids: CASSFGTGTYNEQFF. The DNA of the CDR3 is TGTGCCAGCAGCTTCGGGACAGGGACCTACAATGAGCAGTTCTTC.